This T cell receptor beta chain stems from a study of T cells in Graves' hyperthyroidism and ophthalmopathy. Amplification of TCR beta CDR3 regions used RNA as the template. A first-round RT-PCR of the TCR CDR3 used the HTBI primer set. TCRdb re-derived calls from the multiplex PCR reads in MiXCR, one entry per CDR3 protein. The profile covers fewer than 750,000 distinct CDR3 sequences, with around 46% appearing a single time and about 8.3% taken by the ten largest. The CDR3 consists of 11 residues. V lost 8 bases, J lost 4 bases, and 12 bases lay in between. From germline, CDR1 is SQVTM and CDR2 ANQGSEA. Stability of Graves' hyperthyroidism was defined as absent ophthalmopathy progression within 18 months.

The sample consisted of peripheral blood or thyroid tissue (not recorded which). This chain uses TRBV29-1 with TRBJ2-7; D gene ambiguous. This receptor was identified in a woman aged 18-29 years with Graves' hyperthyroidism. The CDR3 loop reads CSQVHGYEQYF. The CDR3, as DNA: TGCAGCCAGGTACACGGGTACGAGCAGTACTTC.